This TCR beta chain came from a study of blood T cells in healthy people across ages. With a J-beta primer mix and a sample-barcoded 5' primer, a second PCR ran 7 to 11 cycles. TCRdb re-analysed the 5' RACE reads in MiXCR, keeping a single row per CDR3 protein. The data show some 1,500,000 distinct CDR3 sequences, less than 45% seen once. CDR1 and CDR2 (germline): SGDLS, YYNGEE. The CDR3 has 15 residues. Trimming removed 2 bases from V and 2 bases from J, with 14 bases in between. The sample taken for sequencing was blood. This chain joins TRBV9 and TRBJ2-7; D gene ambiguous. This clonotype originated in a woman aged 18 to 35 in good health. The CDR3 protein is CASSVSVGVTYEQYF. Written as DNA, the CDR3 is TGTGCCAGCAGCGTTTCGGTCGGAGTCACCTACGAGCAGTACTTC. The entire variable domain, with the rest obtained from reference TRBV9 and TRBJ2-7, is as follows: DSGVTQTPKHLITATGQRVTLRCSPRSGDLSVYWYQQSLDQGLQFLIQYYNGEERAKGNILERFSAQQFPDLHSELNLSSLELGDSALYFCASSVSVGVTYEQYFGPGTRLTVT.